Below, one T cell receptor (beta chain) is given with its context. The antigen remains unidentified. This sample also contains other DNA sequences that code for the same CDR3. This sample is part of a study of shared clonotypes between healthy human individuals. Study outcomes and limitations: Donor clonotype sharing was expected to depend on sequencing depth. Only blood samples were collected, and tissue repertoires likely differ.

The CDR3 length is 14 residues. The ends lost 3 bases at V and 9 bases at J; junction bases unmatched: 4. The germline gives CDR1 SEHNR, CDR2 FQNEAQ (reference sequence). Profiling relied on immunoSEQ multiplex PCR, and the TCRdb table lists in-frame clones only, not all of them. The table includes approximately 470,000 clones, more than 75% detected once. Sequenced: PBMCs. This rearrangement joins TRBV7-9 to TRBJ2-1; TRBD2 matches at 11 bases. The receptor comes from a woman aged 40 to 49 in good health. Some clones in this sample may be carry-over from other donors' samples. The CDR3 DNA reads TGTGCCAGCAGCTTGGGGCTAGCGGGAGGTGAGCAGTTCTTC. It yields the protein CASSLGLAGGEQFF.